Given below is one T cell receptor (beta chain) in context. The sample belongs to a study of blood T cell repertoires in COVID-19. The CDR3 consists of 15 residues. The germline CDR1 and CDR2 sequences are MNHEY and SVGAGI. V lost 6 bases and J lost 0, with 9 bases in between. As processed by the authors: Cell counts per sample came from amplifying reference gene primers. TCRdb's table, derived via immunoSEQ multiplex PCR, lists solely in-frame clones and lacks some. V and J calls and clone size are those listed in that table; D and trimming were worked out from the DNA. The table includes over 65,000 clones, 86% detected once.

The source is a man younger than 45 with acute or convalescent COVID-19. The chain carries TRBV6-5 and TRBJ2-6; D may be TRBD2 (5 bases). The sequencing sample was made of peripheral blood. The CDR3 is CASRPAGSGANVLTF. The CDR3 DNA reads as TGTGCCAGCAGACCCGCGGGCTCTGGGGCCAACGTCCTGACTTTC.